These T cell receptor beta chains were read from a single sample in a study of blood T cells in healthy people across ages. One entry per CDR3 protein results from TCRdb running MiXCR on the 5' RACE reads. The table lists hundreds of thousands of distinct CDR3 sequences, approximately 30% of them singletons, with around a sixth in the top ten. The sequenced sample was blood. These receptors all stem from a woman of 80 years or more in good health. Each CDR3 is given with its conserved first and last residue. Fields, in order: J gene, clone size, V gene, D gene, CDR3 protein, CDR3 DNA. D genes are given only for firm matches. The size field is filled for only some rows; it gives once, few, many or a size class.

TRBJ1-2	many	TRBV3-1	-	CASSQEAGATGYTF	TGTGCCAGCAGCCAAGAGGCGGGGGCGACTGGCTACACCTTC
TRBJ1-4	few	TRBV30	-	CAWSASQNEKLFF	TGTGCCTGGAGTGCCAGCCAGAATGAAAAACTGTTTTTT
TRBJ2-1	many	TRBV24-1	TRBD2	CAASRSGGGFDEQFF	TGTGCCGCCAGCCGAAGCGGGGGAGGATTCGATGAGCAGTTCTTC
TRBJ2-3	-	TRBV19	-	CASSIAPSGLTDTQYF	TGTGCCAGTAGTATAGCGCCCAGCGGGCTTACAGATACGCAGTATTTT
TRBJ2-3	many	TRBV10-3	-	CAISGQGGTDTQYF	TGTGCCATCAGTGGTCAGGGTGGCACAGATACGCAGTATTTT
TRBJ2-1	few	TRBV21-1	-	CASSPRGGTALGNPNEQFF	TGTGCCAGCAGCCCGAGAGGAGGGACAGCCCTTGGAAACCCCAATGAGCAGTTCTTC
TRBJ2-3	many	TRBV5-4	-	CASSLAKRVDTQYF	TGTGCCAGCAGCTTGGCTAAGCGGGTAGATACGCAGTATTTT
TRBJ2-5	many	TRBV3-1	-	CASSQVGSSGTQYF	TGTGCCAGCAGCCAAGTGGGGTCTTCGGGGACCCAGTACTTC
TRBJ1-4	-	TRBV20-1	-	CSARDRNNEKRFF	TGCAGTGCTAGAGACAGAAATAATGAAAAACGGTTTTTT
TRBJ2-6	many	TRBV5-5	-	CASSYLRGSSGANVLTF	TGTGCCAGCAGCTACCTCCGGGGGTCCTCTGGGGCCAACGTCCTGACTTTC
TRBJ2-7	many	TRBV6-2/TRBV6-3	-	CASSQLRRLEDEQYF	TGTGCCAGCAGTCAATTAAGACGGTTAGAGGACGAGCAGTACTTC
TRBJ2-5	many	TRBV5-1	-	CASSWDGTRQETQYF	TGCGCCAGCAGCTGGGATGGGACTCGCCAAGAGACCCAGTACTTC
TRBJ1-5	-	TRBV6-2/TRBV6-3	TRBD1	CASRDTGGTPQHF	TGTGCCAGCAGGGATACAGGGGGCACGCCCCAGCATTTT
TRBJ2-5	many	TRBV29-1	-	CSVEGTPRNLETQYF	TGCAGCGTTGAGGGGACACCCCGGAATTTGGAGACCCAGTACTTC
TRBJ2-3	once	TRBV5-6	-	CASSLGTILGRTDTQYF	TGTGCCAGCAGCTTGGGTACCATCCTGGGACGCACAGATACGCAGTATTTT
TRBJ2-2	few	TRBV5-6	-	CASIRGASRTGELFF	TGTGCTTCCATCCGTGGGGCTAGCCGCACCGGGGAGCTGTTTTTT
TRBJ2-1	-	TRBV14	TRBD2	CASSLLGRLSGGNNEQFF	TGTGCCAGCAGCCTCCTAGGTCGACTCAGCGGGGGAAACAATGAGCAGTTCTTC
TRBJ2-7	many	TRBV2	-	CASSRDGNAIEQYF	TGTGCCAGCAGTAGAGACGGGAATGCTATCGAGCAGTACTTC
TRBJ1-2	-	TRBV14	-	CASSQERIGGYGYTF	TGTGCCAGCAGCCAAGAAAGGATAGGGGGTTATGGCTACACCTTC
TRBJ1-1	-	TRBV14	-	CASSQGTSITFF	TGTGCCAGCAGCCAAGGGACATCTATAACTTTCTTT
TRBJ2-5	many	TRBV20-1	-	CSADVGPQYF	TGCAGTGCGGACGTAGGTCCCCAGTACTTC
TRBJ1-6	-	TRBV12-3/TRBV12-4	TRBD1	CASSLGTGGPYNSPLHF	TGTGCCAGCAGTTTAGGTACAGGGGGCCCCTATAATTCACCCCTCCACTTT
TRBJ1-3	-	TRBV20-1	-	CSAREGDTIYF	TGCAGTGCCAGGGAGGGAGACACCATATATTTT
TRBJ1-2	many	TRBV6-1	-	CASSRGTQANYGYTF	TGTGCCAGCAGTAGGGGGACCCAAGCTAACTATGGCTACACCTTC
TRBJ1-5	-	TRBV20-1	-	CSARDYRQEINQPQHF	TGCAGTGCTAGAGATTATCGACAGGAGATCAATCAGCCCCAGCATTTT
TRBJ1-6	-	TRBV28	-	CASGREVSPLHF	TGTGCCAGCGGGAGGGAGGTATCACCCCTCCACTTT
TRBJ2-5	few	TRBV27	TRBD1	CASSPRDRGAETQYF	TGTGCCAGCAGTCCCCGGGACAGGGGTGCAGAGACCCAGTACTTC
TRBJ2-7	-	TRBV20-1	TRBD2	CSAGGASGFSYNEQYF	TGCAGTGCCGGGGGGGCTAGCGGGTTTTCCTACAATGAGCAGTACTTC
TRBJ2-2	-	TRBV6-2/TRBV6-3	-	CASSQGVKAGELFF	TGTGCCAGCTCTCAAGGGGTAAAGGCCGGGGAGCTGTTTTTT
TRBJ2-3	many	TRBV4-2	-	CASSQDPTDTQYF	TGTGCCAGCAGCCAGGACCCCACAGATACGCAGTATTTT
TRBJ2-2	-	TRBV7-2	TRBD1	CASSTDRGLGELFF	TGTGCCAGCAGCACGGACAGGGGGCTCGGGGAGCTGTTTTTT
TRBJ2-1	-	TRBV29-1	-	CSVALRRVRGPRNEQFF	TGCAGCGTTGCCCTCCGGAGGGTGCGGGGGCCAAGGAATGAGCAGTTCTTC
TRBJ1-1	-	TRBV12-3/TRBV12-4	-	CASKEGFTEAFF	TGTGCCAGCAAAGAGGGCTTCACTGAAGCTTTCTTT